These 7 T cell receptor beta chains were sequenced from one sample in a study of control samples from healthy donors and cancer patients. The repertoire was sequenced with immunoSEQ multiplex PCR; TCRdb's copy has only in-frame clones and lacks some. The table includes about 150,000 clones, 88% detected once. The specimen sequenced was blood. The receptors shown here come from a man in his late teens or twenties in good health.

The chain uses TRBV7-2 and TRBJ1-4, with D perhaps matching TRBD1 (6 bases). V lost 2 bases, J lost 5 bases, and 12 bases lay in between. This CDR3 comprises 15 residues. Germline values: CDR1 SGHTA, CDR2 FQGNSA. The CDR3 DNA reads as TGTGCCAGCAGCTTATCGGGAGGGGGGAATGAAAAACTGTTTTTT. Amino acids: CASSLSGGGNEKLFF.

The chain is built from TRBV7-6 and TRBJ2-7; D possibly corresponds to TRBD2 (6 bases). The germline V gene encodes CDR1 SGHVS and CDR2 FNYEAQ. Trimming stripped 2 bases from V and 2 bases from J, with 13 bases between. The CDR3 totals 15 residues. The CDR3 loop reads CASSLSGGEPYEQYF. CDR3 DNA: TGTGCCAGCAGCTTAAGCGGCGGGGAGCCCTACGAGCAGTACTTC. Variable domain in full (rest from reference TRBV7-6 and TRBJ2-7): GAGVSQSPRYKVTKRGQDVALRCDPISGHVSLYWYRQALGQGPEFLTYFNYEAQQDKSGLPNDRFSAERPEGSISTLTIQRTEQRDSAMYRCASSLSGGEPYEQYFGPGTRLTVT.

The chain employs TRBV28 and TRBJ1-1; D call uncertain. CDR1 and CDR2 (germline): MDHEN, SYDVKM. V dropped 6 bases and J dropped 1 base, with 9 bases sitting between them. The CDR3 has 13 amino acids. Here the CDR3 DNA reads TGTGCCAGCAGGTTAAGACAGAACACTGAAGCTTTCTTT. Translated: CASRLRQNTEAFF.

The chain carries TRBV4-2 and TRBJ1-6; no clear D. The CDR3 sequence is 15 residues long. CDR1 LGHNA and CDR2 YNFKEQ come from the germline V gene. The germline V and J ends were trimmed by 0 bases and 6 bases, with 9 bases remaining between them. The CDR3 nucleotides read TGTGCCAGCAGCCAAGATGAGGGTTTTAATTCACCCCTCCACTTT. It is translated as CASSQDEGFNSPLHF.

The chain employs TRBV14 and TRBJ2-1, with D possibly matching TRBD2 (5 bases). CDR3 size: 17 residues. The V gene lost 1 base and the J gene lost 7 bases, with 20 bases spanning the gap. CDR1 SGHDN and CDR2 FVKESK come from the germline V gene. CDR3 protein: CASSQVTGFLGGNEQFF. CDR3 DNA sequence: TGTGCCAGCAGCCAAGTCACGGGATTCTTGGGTGGGAATGAGCAGTTCTTC.

The chain links TRBV5-4 to TRBJ2-2, with TRBD2 matching over 12 bases. This CDR3 has 17 amino acids. After removal of 4 bases from V and 3 bases from J, the junction contained 7 bases not matched to a gene. The V gene's germline CDR1 is SGHNT and CDR2 YYREEE (reference sequence). In DNA, the CDR3 is TGTGCCAGCAGCCATACTAGCGGGGGGCTATACACCGGGGAGCTGTTTTTT. Amino acid sequence: CASSHTSGGLYTGELFF.

The V and J genes are TRBV4-2 and TRBJ2-1, with a weak D call TRBD2 (5 bases). CDR1 LGHNA and CDR2 YNFKEQ come from the germline V gene. V lost 0 bases to trimming and J lost 0 bases, with 9 bases between them. The CDR3 covers 16 residues. CDR3 DNA sequence: TGTGCCAGCAGCCAAGAAGAAGCGGTCTCCTACAATGAGCAGTTCTTC. Residues: CASSQEEAVSYNEQFF.